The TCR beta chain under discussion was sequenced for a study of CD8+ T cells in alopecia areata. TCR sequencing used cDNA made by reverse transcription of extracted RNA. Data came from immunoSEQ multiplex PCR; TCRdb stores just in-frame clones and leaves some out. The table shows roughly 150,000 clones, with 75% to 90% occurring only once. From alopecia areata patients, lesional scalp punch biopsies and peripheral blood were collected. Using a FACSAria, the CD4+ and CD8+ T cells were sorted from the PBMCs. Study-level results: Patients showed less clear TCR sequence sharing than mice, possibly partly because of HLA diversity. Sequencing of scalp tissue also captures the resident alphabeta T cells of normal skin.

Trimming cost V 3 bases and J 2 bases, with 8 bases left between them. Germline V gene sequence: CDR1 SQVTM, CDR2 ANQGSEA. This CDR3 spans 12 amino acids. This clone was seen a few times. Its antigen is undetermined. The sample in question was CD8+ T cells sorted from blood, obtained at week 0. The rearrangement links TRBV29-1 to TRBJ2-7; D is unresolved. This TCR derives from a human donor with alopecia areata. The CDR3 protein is CSVEASPYEQYF. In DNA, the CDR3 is TGCAGCGTTGAGGCCAGCCCCTACGAGCAGTACTTC.